This entry features one T cell receptor (beta chain) sequence. The antigen it recognizes is unknown. Base qualities were left out, and no much larger clone turns up one base away. Libraries were constructed by the immunoSEQ multiplex PCR assay. The multiplex PCR relied on a mix of 60 forward primers for TCR Vbeta segments and 13 reverse primers for TCR Jbeta segments. The CDR3 region of rearranged TCR beta genes was amplified from genomic DNA by a multiplex PCR assay. The amplified TCR beta libraries were sequenced on the Illumina HiSeq System as 87-base-pair reads. Per the source publication's procedure: Across the roughly 700 repertoires, a later analysis counted approximately 75 million unique TCR beta chains, some 11 million of which were shared by at least two donors. To remove PCR and sequencing errors, raw reads were error-corrected and collapsed into unique sequences using a nearest-neighbor algorithm that merged closely related sequences. To assign V, D and J gene segments, CDR3 sequences were aligned to IMGT reference sequences. For a sequence to be retained, a match of at least six nucleotides to both a V gene segment and a J gene segment was required. Rearrangements were called productive when the CDR3 lacked stop codons and stayed in frame with V and J; all others were non-productive. Following IMGT convention, CDR3 was defined as the stretch from the second conserved V-encoded cysteine up to the conserved J-encoded phenylalanine. Sequences without an unambiguous match to a single V gene segment were excluded from the earlier analysis of about 630 of the donors. An earlier analysis of 500 to 600 of the donors classified V segments as functional when productive rearrangements were above 56.7% and as segregating when the standard deviation between donors was above 5%. A statistical classification framework was built to diagnose cytomegalovirus status from the catalog of TCR beta chain sequences. V and J gene assignment, in a later analysis, came from comparing TCR nucleotide sequences with IMGT/GENE-DB human TR gene sequences. A later analysis assigned CDR3 sequences and most-parsimonious VDJ recombination scenarios with the TCRdist pipeline. In a later analysis, each TCR beta chain was defined by its CDR3 amino acid sequence together with its V-gene family, and reads without a unique V-gene family were excluded. A later analysis removed 592 highly shared, low-generation-probability nucleotide sequences to deal with suspected cross-contamination and a sequencing artifact. For each public chain, a later analysis derived a clonal expansion index from normalized ranks of inferred template counts within each repertoire. In a later analysis, generation probabilities were computed with a VDJ recombination model fitted to out-of-frame rearrangements, and the resulting probabilities were checked against IGoR. A later analysis scored TCR-TCR, TCR-HLA and TCR-CMV co-occurrence with hypergeometric tests, applying a repertoire-size bias correction to TCR pairs. A later analysis estimated false discovery rates by permuting HLA or CMV assignments 20 times. A later analysis grouped co-occurring TCRs with DBSCAN, adding TCRdist sequence similarity when clustering within HLA-allele-positive subsets. Co-occurrence clustering excluded repertoires with fewer than 30,000 or more than 120,000 public chains, plus five with anomalous nucleotide sharing. Sourced from immuneACCESS, this table was stored by TCRdb with only in-frame sequences that have V and J called. A share of the clones is absent; for the studies checked, an unresolved V gene accounts for under half, and the remainder has no known explanation. V, J and clone size derive from that table, while D and trimming were established from the DNA sequence. The sample records 250,000 or so clones, about nine tenths of which are singletons. 1.7% of the sample is taken by the ten largest.

This sample is part of a study of cytomegalovirus exposure and HLA in healthy donors (dated by TCRdb to 2017 to 2019). Describing the broader study: In an earlier analysis of under 600 of the donors, under 300 Gb of sequence data and some 100 million unique TCR beta sequences from roughly 190 million T cells were reported. The aim of the study was to test whether cataloging public T cell receptors could identify signatures of past pathogen exposure. Because of strong linkage in the cohort, a few DR-DQ haplotypes were treated as single units for association and clustering. In addition to the first cohort of 650 to 750 subjects, a separate validation cohort of under 150 different subjects was used. All discovery cohort repertoires had been generated using a single sequencing platform. In a later analysis, previously published TCR beta repertoires from 550 to 750 donors were re-analyzed and high-resolution HLA genotyping was added so that TCR occurrence patterns could be studied. On average, around 240,000 unique TCR beta nucleotide sequences were sequenced per donor among 398 genotyped donors of the cohort, with 15% to 20% of those sequences being non-productive. Using immunosequencing, the study profiled T cell repertoires from fewer than 700 subjects and related those repertoires to cytomegalovirus serostatus. In an earlier analysis of over 550 of the donors, high-throughput TCR beta sequencing was used to judge whether each TCR beta V gene segment behaved as functional or pseudogenic. Of the roughly 400 genotyped donors, about 84% fell in the genetic ancestry cluster associated with self-reported Caucasian donors. Both class I and class II loci were covered by HLA typing, at four-digit resolution. The later analysis used no new phenotypic data to find candidate immune exposures, relying instead on TCR beta sequences and their occurrence across donors. In a later genetic analysis, genome-wide SNP genotypes for about 60% of the 666 donors were used, and that subset was treated as a discovery cohort. The number of typed donors differed by locus: about 629-630 for A, B, C, DRB1 and DQB1; about 520 for DQA1; approximately 600 for DPA1; and 400 to 480 for DPB1. The study combined high-throughput TCR immunosequencing, statistical association of individual TCRs with disease status, and machine learning to predict cytomegalovirus infection status. An early release that covered more than 550 HLA-typed donors contained approximately 300 gigabases of sequencing data and 65 million to 100 million unique TCR sequences. Donor age, sex, ethnicity and CMV serostatus were collected together with the repertoire data.

The cohort consisted of some 730 healthy bone marrow donors. All cohort members were sampled while nominally healthy, although unrecorded immune exposures were likely present. The donor was CMV seronegative and belonged to the group of more than 300 seronegative cohort members. A peripheral blood sample was collected from each donor, and TCR beta sequencing was performed on peripheral blood mononuclear cells. The Qiagen DNeasy Blood Extraction Kit was used to extract genomic DNA from the blood cell samples. Points the paper makes about the study in general: A further reported finding was that TCR beta sequences accurately predicted the HLA-A and HLA-B alleles for most subjects in the first cohort. Roughly uniform sequencing depth across donors was assumed in presence/absence analyses, although this assumption may not hold. Because the 87-base-pair reads could not distinguish some IMGT-functional V segments, including TRBV6-2 and TRBV6-3, those segments were excluded. At a false discovery rate of 0.05, a later analysis linked 15,000 to 20,000 TCR beta sequences to specific HLA alleles. Because HLA typing was missing for some donors at each locus, association tests included only the typed subset. A later analysis found that HLA-associated TCR beta chains were more clonally expanded and had lower generation probabilities than equally common non-associated chains. A later analysis found that most CMV-associated TCR beta chains appeared HLA-restricted, with HLA associations seemingly driven largely by CMV exposure. When HLA alleles, especially DR and DQ, strongly co-occurred, attributing TCR associations to individual alleles was difficult. Most TCR sequences were seen in very few donors, while some public TCRs were found in many individuals. The classifier was reported to diagnose cytomegalovirus status with high specificity and sensitivity in both the original and validation cohorts. It was suggested by the authors that the approach could potentially be generalized to other disease states and immunological phenotypes. A few of the identified cytomegalovirus-associated TCR beta chains were confirmed in vitro to be specific for cytomegalovirus antigens. Broadly in line with IMGT annotations, most TCR beta V segments showed up in productive rearrangements about 87% or about 30% of the time in an earlier analysis of several hundred of the donors. Correlated functional status among segregating V segments might be attributable to linkage disequilibrium, but an unknown experimental factor could not be ruled out. CMV serostatus was the only immune exposure information available for the cohort. A cluster of highly shared sequence variants was judged likely to be a technical artifact of the sequencing pipeline. A later genetic analysis associated a missense DCLRE1C variant with V-gene and J-gene trimming of TCR beta chains, and an independent cohort replicated the association. In a later analysis, the rate of TCR association differed among HLA loci, with DRB1 alleles having the most associated TCRs and HLA-C alleles having the fewest. In a later analysis, several top co-occurrence clusters were reported to appear linked to parvovirus B19, influenza, CMV and Epstein-Barr virus. A total of 150 to 200 TCR beta chains were listed by the study as associated with cytomegalovirus. Only TCR beta chains were sequenced in this cohort, and the absence of alpha or paired-chain data limited detectable features. A later genetic analysis reported fewer N-insertions in productive TCRs among donors in an Asian-associated ancestry cluster than the roughly 640-donor mean. The earlier analysis of a few hundred of the donors excluded 15 to 20 rarely observed V segments, including chromosome 9 orphons, because counts were too low.

Trimming at the junction amounts to 6 bases on V and 8 bases on J, and the germline ends lie 14 bases apart. Looking up the germline V gene yields CDR1 SNHLY and CDR2 FYNNEI. The CDR3 starts with the cysteine, ends with the phenylalanine, and has 13 residues. Solely the CDR3 DNA is kept, with 39 bases framed from the first base. The sequence was obtained from a girl aged 2-10 years in good health and CMV-seronegative. Sequenced: PBMCs. The chain is encoded by TRBV2 joined to TRBJ2-1, with an unclear D gene assignment. This receptor carries the CDR3 CASSDRPGDEQFF. The DNA is as follows: TGTGCCAGCAGCGACCGACCAGGCGATGAGCAGTTCTTC.